The 8 T cell receptor beta chains reported below all come from one sample, sequenced in a study of cytomegalovirus exposure and HLA in healthy donors. PCR amplification relied on 60 Vbeta primers (plus 13 Jbeta primers). Some clones are missing from TCRdb's copy, which holds only in-frame ones; the method was immunoSEQ multiplex PCR. The sample holds roughly 140,000 clones; about three quarters are singletons and the top ten take under 4.5%. Sequencing was performed on PBMCs. The receptors stem from a young man in good health and CMV-seronegative.

The chain combines TRBV5-1 with TRBJ2-7; 7 positions agree with TRBD1. Germline V gene sequence: CDR1 SGHRS, CDR2 YFSETQ. Trimming took 1 base from V and 0 from J; bases not matched to a gene: 4. The CDR3 loop spans 15 amino acids. The CDR3 spells CASSLPRDSSYEQYF. The CDR3 DNA sequence: TGCGCCAGCAGCTTGCCCCGGGACAGCTCCTACGAGCAGTACTTC.

This chain links TRBV9 with TRBJ1-1, with D possibly being TRBD1 (6 bases). The V end lost 2 bases, the J end lost 4 bases, and 12 bases lay between the germline ends. CDR3 size: 14 residues. The germline V gene encodes CDR1 SGDLS and CDR2 YYNGEE. The CDR3 nucleotides are TGTGCCAGCAGCGTGGGGCCACAGGGCACTGAAGCTTTCTTT. Translated: CASSVGPQGTEAFF. The whole variable domain, remainder taken from reference TRBV9 and TRBJ1-1, is DSGVTQTPKHLITATGQRVTLRCSPRSGDLSVYWYQQSLDQGLQFLIQYYNGEERAKGNILERFSAQQFPDLHSELNLSSLELGDSALYFCASSVGPQGTEAFFGQGTRLTVV.

The chain recombines TRBV10-2 with TRBJ2-5; TRBD2 matches at 8 bases. Germline CDR1 is WSHSY and CDR2 is SAAADI. Trimming at V came to 4 bases and at J to 3 bases, leaving 7 bases not matched to a gene. The CDR3 length is 15 residues. The CDR3 loop is CASSAWLSGKETQYF. The CDR3 DNA is TGCGCCAGCAGTGCCTGGCTTAGCGGGAAAGAGACCCAGTACTTC.

This chain uses TRBV11-2 with TRBJ2-3; 8 nucleotides agree with TRBD2. The CDR3 has 15 residues. The junction had 7 bases not matched to a gene; V was cut back by 4 bases and J by 4 bases. The V gene's germline CDR1 is SGHAT and CDR2 FQNNGV. Here the CDR3 reads CASSSSAGAPDTQYF. The CDR3 DNA is TGTGCCAGCAGCTCCTCAGCGGGAGCCCCAGATACGCAGTATTTT.

This rearrangement joins TRBV13 to TRBJ2-5, with unresolved D. Germline assignment: CDR1 PRHDT and CDR2 FYEKMQ (reference sequence). The CDR3 spans 14 residues. Trimming left V 5 bases short and J 4 bases short, with 14 bases between. CDR3 loop: CASSLTGSRETQYF. The CDR3 DNA sequence: TGTGCCAGCAGCCTAACCGGTTCGCGAGAGACCCAGTACTTC.

J is TRBJ1-1 and V is TRBV4-2; 8 bases line up with TRBD1. CDR3 length: 17 amino acids. With 0 bases clipped from V and 0 bases from J, the junction kept 6 bases outside the gene matches. CDR1 is LGHNA, CDR2 YNFKEQ, per germline. The CDR3 DNA is TGTGCCAGCAGCCAAGATAGGAGGACAGGGATGAACACTGAAGCTTTCTTT. It encodes CASSQDRRTGMNTEAFF.

The chain employs TRBV5-1 and TRBJ2-7, with D tentatively TRBD1 (5 bases). Germline CDR1 SGHRS, CDR2 YFSETQ. The CDR3 totals 13 residues. V was trimmed by 2 bases and J by 2 bases, leaving 8 bases between them. The CDR3 nucleotides are TGCGCCAGCAGCTTCGACAGAGCCTACGAGCAGTACTTC. Encoded protein: CASSFDRAYEQYF.

V gene TRBV19 combines with J gene TRBJ1-1; 7 bases are shared with TRBD1. Germline trimming cut 6 bases from V and 4 bases from J; bases unmatched to any gene: 11. Germline values: CDR1 LNHDA, CDR2 SQIVND (reference sequence). The CDR3 sequence is 15 residues long. The CDR3 spells CASSRGIQGFTEAFF. The CDR3 DNA reads as TGTGCCAGTAGCAGGGGGATACAGGGGTTCACTGAAGCTTTCTTT.